A selection of T cell receptor beta chains follows, all from one sample in a study of post-analysis software for immune sequencing data. TCRdb called the PCR reads again in MiXCR, with one record for every CDR3 protein. The sample lists fewer than 900,000 distinct CDR3 sequences, roughly 50% seen once, with around 4.7% in the top ten. The material sequenced was blood. The receptor set was obtained from a girl between 10 and 17 years old with multiple sclerosis. Each CDR3 is given with its conserved first and last residue. A D gene is named only where the DNA matches it firmly. Clone sizes are given selectively: once, few, many, or a class where the clone is expanded.

TRBV7-2	-	TRBD2	TRBJ2-3	CASSLDSAGGPEDTQYF	TGTGCCAGCAGCTTAGATTCAGCGGGAGGGCCGGAAGATACGCAGTATTTT
TRBV5-1	-	TRBD2	TRBJ2-3	CASSYRTSGDSTDTQYF	TGCGCCAGCAGCTACCGGACTAGCGGGGACAGCACAGATACGCAGTATTTT
TRBV20-1	-	-	TRBJ2-5	CSAGTPAGETQYF	TGCAGTGCTGGAACTCCCGCGGGGGAGACCCAGTACTTC
TRBV9	few	TRBD2	TRBJ2-3	CASSVEMREAPGDTQYF	TGTGCCAGCAGCGTAGAAATGCGGGAGGCCCCGGGAGATACGCAGTATTTT
TRBV7-3	-	TRBD2	TRBJ2-7	CASSQASGGPYEQYF	TGTGCCAGCAGCCAAGCATCGGGAGGGCCCTACGAGCAGTACTTC
TRBV24-1	-	-	TRBJ2-3	CATSVTTGRDAQYF	TGTGCCACCAGTGTCACTACTGGACGCGACGCGCAGTATTTT
TRBV20-1	-	TRBD2	TRBJ2-7	CSASTSGMNEQYF	TGCAGTGCTTCCACTAGCGGGATGAACGAGCAGTACTTC
TRBV12-3/TRBV12-4	few	-	TRBJ2-3	CASSLAGGGRTQYF	TGTGCCAGCAGTTTAGCGGGAGGGGGCCGGACGCAGTATTTT
TRBV5-1	-	-	TRBJ2-3	CASSFDSNTQYF	TGCGCCAGCAGCTTCGACAGTAATACGCAGTATTTT
TRBV27	-	-	TRBJ1-1	CASSFGREAFF	TGTGCCAGCAGTTTTGGACGCGAAGCTTTCTTT
TRBV12-3/TRBV12-4	-	-	TRBJ2-7	CASGESGKTYEQYF	TGTGCCAGCGGGGAATCGGGCAAGACCTACGAGCAGTACTTC
TRBV6-5	-	TRBD2	TRBJ2-4	CASSPGLVSAKNIQYF	TGTGCCAGCAGCCCCGGACTAGTATCTGCCAAAAACATTCAGTACTTC
TRBV20-1	-	TRBD2	TRBJ2-5	CSAYTSVGETQYF	TGCAGTGCTTACACTAGCGTTGGAGAGACCCAGTACTTC
TRBV5-1	-	TRBD1	TRBJ1-1	CASSRTGVEAFF	TGCGCCAGCAGCCGGACAGGGGTAGAAGCTTTCTTT
TRBV12-3/TRBV12-4	-	TRBD1	TRBJ2-4	CASSLGGTGVAKNIQYF	TGTGCCAGCAGTCTGGGGGGGACAGGGGTAGCCAAAAACATTCAGTACTTC
TRBV15	few	-	TRBJ2-7	CATSRGEGVSYEQYF	TGTGCCACCAGCAGAGGCGAGGGGGTTTCCTACGAGCAGTACTTC
TRBV13	once	TRBD2	TRBJ2-7	CASSLGGASGGYSYEQYF	TGTGCCAGCAGCTTAGGCGGGGCTAGCGGGGGGTACTCCTACGAGCAGTACTTC
TRBV7-2	-	TRBD2	TRBJ2-5	CASSQSGSETQYF	TGTGCCAGCAGCCAGAGCGGGAGCGAGACCCAGTACTTC
TRBV29-1	many	-	TRBJ2-3	CSVGLGDTQYF	TGCAGCGTGGGTCTCGGGGATACGCAGTATTTT
TRBV9	few	-	TRBJ1-1	CASSVGWDTEAFF	TGTGCCAGCAGCGTAGGCTGGGACACTGAAGCTTTCTTT
TRBV6-1	-	-	TRBJ1-5	CASSAGPAAGNQPQHF	TGTGCCAGCAGCGCCGGACCCGCGGCGGGCAATCAGCCCCAGCATTTT
TRBV7-9	-	-	TRBJ2-5	CASSLEGGLQETQYF	TGTGCCAGCAGCTTAGAGGGAGGACTTCAAGAGACCCAGTACTTC
TRBV7-6	few	TRBD2	TRBJ2-3	CASSSLAGGPADTQYF	TGTGCCAGCAGCTCTCTAGCGGGAGGGCCGGCAGATACGCAGTATTTT
TRBV29-1	-	TRBD2	TRBJ2-1	CSVEWEGLAGGSSYNEQFF	TGCAGCGTTGAATGGGAGGGACTAGCGGGAGGGAGCTCCTACAATGAGCAGTTCTTC
TRBV7-2	-	-	TRBJ2-7	CASSVGGSPRGEQYF	TGTGCCAGCAGCGTGGGCGGGTCGCCCCGAGGCGAGCAGTACTTC
TRBV15	-	-	TRBJ2-3	CATSTGITQYF	TGTGCCACCAGCACCGGGATTACGCAGTATTTT
TRBV6-1	-	TRBD2	TRBJ2-1	CASNTIAGAKNYNEQFF	TGTGCCAGCAATACAATAGCGGGAGCTAAGAACTACAATGAGCAGTTCTTC
TRBV5-6	-	-	TRBJ2-7	CASSLGVGPEQYF	TGTGCCAGCAGCTTGGGGGTAGGTCCCGAGCAGTACTTC
TRBV6-1	-	TRBD1	TRBJ2-7	CASIRLQGDKYEQYF	TGTGCCAGCATTCGCCTTCAGGGGGATAAATACGAGCAGTACTTC
TRBV20-1	few	TRBD1	TRBJ2-3	CSARDPDRGGLRDTQYF	TGCAGTGCTAGAGATCCTGACAGGGGGGGGTTGAGAGATACGCAGTATTTT
TRBV20-1	-	-	TRBJ2-5	CSAKTVGGRETQYF	TGCAGTGCTAAAACAGTGGGGGGGCGAGAGACCCAGTACTTC
TRBV12-3/TRBV12-4	few	-	TRBJ2-1	CASSLSSGVGNEQFF	TGTGCCAGCAGTTTAAGTTCGGGAGTGGGAAATGAGCAGTTCTTC
TRBV4-3	-	-	TRBJ2-3	CASSQWDGDTQYF	TGCGCCAGCAGCCAATGGGATGGGGATACGCAGTATTTT
TRBV20-1	-	TRBD2	TRBJ2-3	CSASEVLAGASDTQYF	TGCAGTGCTTCCGAAGTCTTAGCGGGAGCGTCAGATACGCAGTATTTT
TRBV12-3/TRBV12-4	few	-	TRBJ2-7	CASSYRPGQRDEQYF	TGTGCCAGCAGTTACAGGCCAGGTCAACGAGACGAGCAGTACTTC
TRBV5-1	few	-	TRBJ2-7	CASTEGVPPYEQYF	TGCGCCAGCACCGAAGGGGTCCCACCCTACGAGCAGTACTTC
TRBV10-3	-	TRBD2	TRBJ2-5	CAISGDKLAAQETQYF	TGTGCCATCAGTGGGGATAAACTAGCGGCCCAAGAGACCCAGTACTTC
TRBV10-3	few	TRBD2	TRBJ2-3	CAISESGRADTQYF	TGTGCCATCAGTGAGTCCGGGAGGGCAGATACGCAGTATTTT
TRBV20-1	few	TRBD1	TRBJ1-6	CSARPGTANSPLHF	TGCAGTGCTAGACCCGGGACAGCCAATTCACCCCTCCACTTT
TRBV9	-	-	TRBJ2-5	CASSPRGREETQYF	TGTGCCAGCAGCCCGCGTGGGCGGGAAGAGACCCAGTACTTC
TRBV3-1	-	TRBD1	TRBJ1-1	CASSPHRGQGLNTEAFF	TGTGCCAGCAGCCCGCATCGAGGACAGGGTTTGAACACTGAAGCTTTCTTT
TRBV29-1	few	-	TRBJ2-1	CSVEWTQHRTEQFF	TGCAGCGTTGAGTGGACCCAACACAGGACTGAGCAGTTCTTC
TRBV28	-	TRBD2	TRBJ2-1	CASETSAYNEQFF	TGTGCTAGTGAGACTAGCGCCTACAATGAGCAGTTCTTC
TRBV29-1	-	-	TRBJ2-7	CSALLDSYEQYF	TGCAGCGCCCTATTAGACTCCTACGAGCAGTACTTC
TRBV4-3	-	TRBD2	TRBJ2-7	CASSQELGQRGYEQYF	TGCGCCAGCAGCCAAGAGTTGGGTCAGCGGGGATACGAGCAGTACTTC